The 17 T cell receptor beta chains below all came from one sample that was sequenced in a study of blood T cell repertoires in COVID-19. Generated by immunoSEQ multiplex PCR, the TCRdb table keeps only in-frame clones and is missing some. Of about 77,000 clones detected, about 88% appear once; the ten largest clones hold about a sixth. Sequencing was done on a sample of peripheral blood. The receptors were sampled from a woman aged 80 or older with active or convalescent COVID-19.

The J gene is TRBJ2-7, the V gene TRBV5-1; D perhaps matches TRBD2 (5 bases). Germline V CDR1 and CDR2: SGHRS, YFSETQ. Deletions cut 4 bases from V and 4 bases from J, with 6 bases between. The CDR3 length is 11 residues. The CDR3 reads CASSPGYEQYF. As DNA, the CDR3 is TGCGCCAGCAGCCCGGGGTACGAGCAGTACTTC.

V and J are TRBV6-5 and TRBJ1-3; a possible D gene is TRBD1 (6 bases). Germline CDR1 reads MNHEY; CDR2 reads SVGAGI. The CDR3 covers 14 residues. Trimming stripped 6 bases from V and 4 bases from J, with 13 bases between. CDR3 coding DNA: TGTGCCAGCAGGAGTACAGGGCCCGGAAACACCATATATTTT. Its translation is CASRSTGPGNTIYF.

The CDR3 sequence is CASSSPPELPYEQYF. CDR3 DNA: TGTGCCAGCAGCTCCCCACCCGAGCTTCCCTACGAGCAGTACTTC. This chain links TRBV4-2 with TRBJ2-7; D is ambiguous. The CDR3 loop spans 15 amino acids. Germline V gives CDR1 LGHNA, CDR2 YNFKEQ. Deletions cut 5 bases from V and 2 bases from J, with 16 bases between.

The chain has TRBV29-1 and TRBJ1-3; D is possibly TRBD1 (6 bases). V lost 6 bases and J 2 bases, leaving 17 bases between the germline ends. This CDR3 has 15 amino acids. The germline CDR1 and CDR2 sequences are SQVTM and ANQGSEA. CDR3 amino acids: CSVSGTPGTGNTIYF. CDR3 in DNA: TGCAGCGTGTCCGGGACACCGGGGACTGGAAACACCATATATTTT.

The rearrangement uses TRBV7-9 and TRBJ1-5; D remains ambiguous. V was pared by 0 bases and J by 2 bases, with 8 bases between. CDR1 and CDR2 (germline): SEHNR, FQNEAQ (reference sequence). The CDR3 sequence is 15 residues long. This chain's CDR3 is CASSLALTGNQPQHF. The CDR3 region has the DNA TGTGCCAGCAGCTTAGCGTTAACAGGCAATCAGCCCCAGCATTTT.

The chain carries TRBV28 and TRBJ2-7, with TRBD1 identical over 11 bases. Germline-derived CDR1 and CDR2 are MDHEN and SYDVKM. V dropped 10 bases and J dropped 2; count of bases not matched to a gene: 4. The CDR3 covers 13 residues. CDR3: CAIGTGGTYEQYF. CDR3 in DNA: TGTGCCATTGGGACAGGGGGTACCTACGAGCAGTACTTC.

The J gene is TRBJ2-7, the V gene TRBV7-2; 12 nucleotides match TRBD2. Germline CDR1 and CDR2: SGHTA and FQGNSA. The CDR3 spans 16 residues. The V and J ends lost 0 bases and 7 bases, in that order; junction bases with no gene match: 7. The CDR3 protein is CASSLALLAGGEEQYF. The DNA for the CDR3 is TGTGCCAGCAGCTTAGCGTTACTAGCGGGGGGTGAAGAGCAGTACTTC. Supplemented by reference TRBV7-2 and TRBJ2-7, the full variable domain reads GAGVSQSPSNKVTEKGKDVELRCDPISGHTALYWYRQSLGQGLEFLIYFQGNSAPDKSGLPSDRFSAERTGGSVSTLTIQRTQQEDSAVYLCASSLALLAGGEEQYFGPGTRLTVT.

The CDR3 loop reads CASSRTGVKETQYF. Written as DNA, the CDR3 is TGTGCCAGCAGCCGGACAGGGGTGAAAGAGACCCAGTACTTC. The chain has TRBV7-2 and TRBJ2-5; 9 nucleotides agree with TRBD1. Looked up from germline, CDR1 is SGHTA and CDR2 is FQGNSA. Trimming took 5 bases from V and 3 from J; bases not matched to a gene: 4. The CDR3 sequence is 14 residues long.

The CDR3 DNA sequence: TGTGCCAGCAGCTTAGCGCAATCGACAATCTATAATTCACCCCTCCACTTT. Protein sequence: CASSLAQSTIYNSPLHF. This chain joins TRBV7-9 and TRBJ1-6, with D unclear. The CDR3 sequence is 17 residues long. Germline V gene data show CDR1 as SEHNR and CDR2 as FQNEAQ (reference sequence). V shed 0 bases and J shed 3 bases, with 12 bases lying between them.

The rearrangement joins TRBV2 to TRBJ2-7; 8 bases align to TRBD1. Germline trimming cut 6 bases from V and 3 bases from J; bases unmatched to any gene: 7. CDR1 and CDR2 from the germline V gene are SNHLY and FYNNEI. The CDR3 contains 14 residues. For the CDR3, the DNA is TGTGCCAGCAGGCGACAGGGGATGGGCTACGAGCAGTACTTC. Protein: CASRRQGMGYEQYF.

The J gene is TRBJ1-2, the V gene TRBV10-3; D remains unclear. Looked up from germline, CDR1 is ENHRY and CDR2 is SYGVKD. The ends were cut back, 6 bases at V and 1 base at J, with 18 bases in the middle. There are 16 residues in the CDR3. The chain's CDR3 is CAIRQRLEDFNYGYTF. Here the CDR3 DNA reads TGTGCCATCAGGCAAAGATTAGAGGATTTTAACTATGGCTACACCTTC.

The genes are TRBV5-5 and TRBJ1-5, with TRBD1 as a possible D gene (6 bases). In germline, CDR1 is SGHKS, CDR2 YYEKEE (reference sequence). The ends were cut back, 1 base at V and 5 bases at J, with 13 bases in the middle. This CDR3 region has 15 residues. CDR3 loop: CASSLRDIAHQPQHF. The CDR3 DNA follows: TGTGCCAGCAGCTTGAGGGACATCGCCCATCAGCCCCAGCATTTT.

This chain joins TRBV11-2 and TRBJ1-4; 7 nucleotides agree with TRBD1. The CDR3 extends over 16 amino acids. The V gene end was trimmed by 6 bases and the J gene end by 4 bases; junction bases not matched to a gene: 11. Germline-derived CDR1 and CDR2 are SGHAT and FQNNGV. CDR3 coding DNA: TGTGCCAGCAGTCACCCCGGGCGACAGGGTAATGAAAAACTGTTTTTT. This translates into CASSHPGRQGNEKLFF.

The CDR3 DNA reads TGTGCCCCGAGGGGGCCAAGGGCTGAAGCTTTCTTT. Its translation is CAPRGPRAEAFF. The chain uses TRBV19 and TRBJ1-1; TRBD1 matches at 7 bases. Losses at the gene ends were 11 bases for V and 6 bases for J; bases not matched to a gene: 9. CDR3 length equals 12 residues. Germline lookup yields CDR1 LNHDA and CDR2 SQIVND (reference sequence).

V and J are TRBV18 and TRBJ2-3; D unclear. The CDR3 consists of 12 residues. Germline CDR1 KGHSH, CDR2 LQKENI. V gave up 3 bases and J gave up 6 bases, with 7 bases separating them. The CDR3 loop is CASSPSRDTQYF. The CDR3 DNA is TGTGCCAGCTCACCTTCCCGTGATACGCAGTATTTT.

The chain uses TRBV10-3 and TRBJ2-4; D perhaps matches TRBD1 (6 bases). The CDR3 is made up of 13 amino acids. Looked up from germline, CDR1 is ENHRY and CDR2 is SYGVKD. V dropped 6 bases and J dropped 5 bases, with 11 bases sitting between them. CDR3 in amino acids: CAIRKAGENIQYF. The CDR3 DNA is TGTGCCATCAGGAAAGCAGGGGAAAACATTCAGTACTTC.

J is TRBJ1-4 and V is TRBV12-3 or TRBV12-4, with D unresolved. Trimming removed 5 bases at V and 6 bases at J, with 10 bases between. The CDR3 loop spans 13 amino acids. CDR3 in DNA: TGTGCCAGCAGTCTATTTGAATATGAAAAACTGTTTTTT. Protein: CASSLFEYEKLFF.